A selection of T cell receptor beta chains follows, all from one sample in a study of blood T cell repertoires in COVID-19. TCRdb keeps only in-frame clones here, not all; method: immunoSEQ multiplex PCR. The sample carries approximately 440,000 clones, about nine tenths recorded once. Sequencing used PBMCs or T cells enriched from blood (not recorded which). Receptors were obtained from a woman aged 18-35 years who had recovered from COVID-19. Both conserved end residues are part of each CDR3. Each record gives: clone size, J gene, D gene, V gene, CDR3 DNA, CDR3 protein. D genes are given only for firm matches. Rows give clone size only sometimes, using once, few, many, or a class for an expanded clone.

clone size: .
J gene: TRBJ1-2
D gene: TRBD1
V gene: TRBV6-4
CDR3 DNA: TGTGCCAGCAGGGGACAGGGTTACCTTAATCCTGGCTACACCTTC
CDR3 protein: CASRGQGYLNPGYTF

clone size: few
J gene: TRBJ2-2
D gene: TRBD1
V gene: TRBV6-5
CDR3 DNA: TGTGCCAGCATTGGACAGGGTCCCGGGGAGCTGTTTTTT
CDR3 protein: CASIGQGPGELFF

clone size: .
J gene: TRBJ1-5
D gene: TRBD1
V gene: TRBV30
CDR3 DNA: TGTGCCTGGAGGCGGACAGGGGTTAACAATCAGCCCCAGCATTTT
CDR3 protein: CAWRRTGVNNQPQHF

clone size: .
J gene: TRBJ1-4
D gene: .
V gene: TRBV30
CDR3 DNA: TGTGCCTGGGGGTTACAGGGAGGGTCTGAAAAACTGTTTTTT
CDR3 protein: CAWGLQGGSEKLFF

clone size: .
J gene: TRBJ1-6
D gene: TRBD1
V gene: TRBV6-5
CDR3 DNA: TGTGCCAGCAGGACAGGGGTTGTGGGTAATTCACCCCTCCACTTT
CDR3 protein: CASRTGVVGNSPLHF

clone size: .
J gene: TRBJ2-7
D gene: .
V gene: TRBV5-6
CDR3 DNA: TGTGCCAGCGCGAGGGACAAGGGGAAATACGAGCAGTACTTC
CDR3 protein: CASARDKGKYEQYF

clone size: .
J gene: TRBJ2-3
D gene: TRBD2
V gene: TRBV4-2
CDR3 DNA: TGTGCCAGCAGCCCGTACTCGGGGGGGCCTAGCACAGATACGCAGTATTTT
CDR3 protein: CASSPYSGGPSTDTQYF

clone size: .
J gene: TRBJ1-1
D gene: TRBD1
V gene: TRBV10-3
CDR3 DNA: TGTGCCATCAGTATCGGACAGGGGGGTAGGGCTGAAGCTTTCTTT
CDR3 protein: CAISIGQGGRAEAFF

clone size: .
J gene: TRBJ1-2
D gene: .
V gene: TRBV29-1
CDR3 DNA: TGCAGCGTGGGCCCCGGGGGAGCTGGCTACACCTTC
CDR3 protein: CSVGPGGAGYTF

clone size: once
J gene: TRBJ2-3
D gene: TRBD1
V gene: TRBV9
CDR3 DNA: TGTGCCAGCAGCGTAGGGACAGGGGGGACAGATACGCAGTATTTT
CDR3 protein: CASSVGTGGTDTQYF

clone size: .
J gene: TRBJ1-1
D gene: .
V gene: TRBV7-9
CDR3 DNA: TGTGCCAGCAGCTTAAATCCAGACTCGAAAGCTTTCTTT
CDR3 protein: CASSLNPDSKAFF

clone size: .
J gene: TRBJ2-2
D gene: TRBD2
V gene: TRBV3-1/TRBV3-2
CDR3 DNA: TGTGCCAGCAGCCAAGCGGGGGGGCGTAACACCGGGGAGCTGTTTTTT
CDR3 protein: CASSQAGGRNTGELFF

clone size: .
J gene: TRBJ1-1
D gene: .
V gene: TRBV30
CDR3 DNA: TGTGCCTGGAGTGTACGCGGTGAAGCTTTCTTT
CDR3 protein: CAWSVRGEAFF

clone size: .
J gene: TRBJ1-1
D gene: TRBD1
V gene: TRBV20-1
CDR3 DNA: TGCAGTGCCCCGACAGGGGATAGGTTCTTT
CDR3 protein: CSAPTGDRFF

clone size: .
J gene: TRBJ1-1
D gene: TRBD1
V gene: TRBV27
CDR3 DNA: TGTGCCAGCAGTCCAATCCGGACAGGCAACACTGAAGCTTTCTTT
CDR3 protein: CASSPIRTGNTEAFF

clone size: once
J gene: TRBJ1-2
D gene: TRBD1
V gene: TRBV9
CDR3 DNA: TGTGCCAGCAGCGAGGCGCTGACAGGGGCGCCTGGTGGCTACACCTTC
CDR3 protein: CASSEALTGAPGGYTF

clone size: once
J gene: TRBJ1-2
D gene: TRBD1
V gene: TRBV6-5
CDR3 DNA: TGTGCCAGCAGTTACTCGAGACAGGGGGGCGGCTACACCTTC
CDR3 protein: CASSYSRQGGGYTF

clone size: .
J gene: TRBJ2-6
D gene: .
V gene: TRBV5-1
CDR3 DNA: TGCGCCAGCAGACTCCTTGAGGAATCTGGGGCCAACGTCCTGACTTTC
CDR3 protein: CASRLLEESGANVLTF

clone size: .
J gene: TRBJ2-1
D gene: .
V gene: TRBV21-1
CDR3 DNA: TGTGCCAGCAGCAAAGAACGGGAAGGGCAGTTCTTC
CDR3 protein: CASSKEREGQFF

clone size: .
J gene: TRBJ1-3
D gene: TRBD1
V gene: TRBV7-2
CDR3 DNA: TGTGCCAGCAGTAACTCAGGGGGTTCTGGAAACACCATATATTTT
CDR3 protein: CASSNSGGSGNTIYF

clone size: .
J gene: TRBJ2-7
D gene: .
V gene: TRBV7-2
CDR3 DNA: TGTGCCAGCAGCCGCCCCGGGGTTTACGAGCAGTACTTC
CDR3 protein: CASSRPGVYEQYF

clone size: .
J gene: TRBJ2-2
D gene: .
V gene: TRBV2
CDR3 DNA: TGTGCCAGCAGTCGAGAGGGCACCGGGGAGCTGTTTTTT
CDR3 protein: CASSREGTGELFF

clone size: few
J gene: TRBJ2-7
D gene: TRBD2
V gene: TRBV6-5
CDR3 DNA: TGTGCCAGCAGAGCGGGGCCATGGGCCGAGCAGTACTTC
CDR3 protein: CASRAGPWAEQYF

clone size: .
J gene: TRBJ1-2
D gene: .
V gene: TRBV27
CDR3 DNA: TGTGCCAGCAGTTTATCGAACGGGAATGGCTACACCTTC
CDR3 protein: CASSLSNGNGYTF

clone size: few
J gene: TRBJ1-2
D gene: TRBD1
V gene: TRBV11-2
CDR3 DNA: TGTGCCAGCAGCTCCGGACAGGGCTATGGCTACACCTTC
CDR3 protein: CASSSGQGYGYTF

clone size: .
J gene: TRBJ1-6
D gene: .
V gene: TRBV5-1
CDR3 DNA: TGCGCCAGCAGCCCCCGGACAGCAAGCTCCTATAATTCACCCCTCCACTTT
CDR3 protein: CASSPRTASSYNSPLHF

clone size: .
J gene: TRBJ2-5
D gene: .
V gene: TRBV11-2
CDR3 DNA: TGTGCCAGTAGCGCGGCCCTATTCAACGGGGAGACCCAGTACTTC
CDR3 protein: CASSAALFNGETQYF

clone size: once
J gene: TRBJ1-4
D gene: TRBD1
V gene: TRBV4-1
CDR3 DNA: TGCGCCAGCAGCCAAGGAAGAGCGAGGGGGCAAACTAATGAAAAACTGTTTTTT
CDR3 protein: CASSQGRARGQTNEKLFF

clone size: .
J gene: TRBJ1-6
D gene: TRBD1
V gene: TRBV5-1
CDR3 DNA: TGCGCCAGCAGCTTGGGAAGAGGGACAGGGGGTTCACCCCTCCACTTT
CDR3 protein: CASSLGRGTGGSPLHF

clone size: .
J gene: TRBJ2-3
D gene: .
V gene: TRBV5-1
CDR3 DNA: TGCGCCAGCAGCTCCGGGGGAGATACGCAGTATTTT
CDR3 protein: CASSSGGDTQYF

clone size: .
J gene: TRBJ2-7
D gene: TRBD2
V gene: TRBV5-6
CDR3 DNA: TGTGCCAGCAGCTTGGTTGGACTAGCGATTTGGGAGCAGTACTTC
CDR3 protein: CASSLVGLAIWEQYF

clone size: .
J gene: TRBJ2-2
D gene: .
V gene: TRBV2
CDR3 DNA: TGTGCCAGCAGTGTGGAGGGCACCGGGGAGCTGTTTTTT
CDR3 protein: CASSVEGTGELFF

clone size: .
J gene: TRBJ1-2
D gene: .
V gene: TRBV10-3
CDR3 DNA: TGTGCCATCAGTAAGCCGGACAGTAACTATGGCTACACCTTC
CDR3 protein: CAISKPDSNYGYTF

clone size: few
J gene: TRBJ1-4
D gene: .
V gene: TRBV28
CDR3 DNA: TGTGCCAGCAAAACTTATACTGAAAAACTGTTTTTT
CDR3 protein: CASKTYTEKLFF

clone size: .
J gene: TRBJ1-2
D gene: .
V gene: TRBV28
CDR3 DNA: TGTGCCAGCAGCTTTGGGGCGGGGGCGAATGAAGATGGCTACACCTTC
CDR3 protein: CASSFGAGANEDGYTF

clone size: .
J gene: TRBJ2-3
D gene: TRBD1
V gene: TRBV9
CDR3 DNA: TGTGCCAGCAGCACCGTAGGTGGACAGGGAAAAGATACGCAGTATTTT
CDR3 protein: CASSTVGGQGKDTQYF

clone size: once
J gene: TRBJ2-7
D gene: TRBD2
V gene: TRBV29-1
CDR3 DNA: TGCAGCGTTCCCGGGGGGGCGGGTGAGCAGTACTTC
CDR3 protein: CSVPGGAGEQYF

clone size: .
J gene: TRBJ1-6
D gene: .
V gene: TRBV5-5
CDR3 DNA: TGTACCAGCAGCTCCGAACAGGGATTGGGCTCCTATAATTCACCCCTCCACTTT
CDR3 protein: CTSSSEQGLGSYNSPLHF

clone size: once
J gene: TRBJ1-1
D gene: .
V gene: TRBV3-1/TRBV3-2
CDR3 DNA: TGTGCCAGCAGCCAAGTGCCGGGGACTGAAGCTTTCTTT
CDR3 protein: CASSQVPGTEAFF

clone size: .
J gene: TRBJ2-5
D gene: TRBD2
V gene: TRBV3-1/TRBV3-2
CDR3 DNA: TGTGCCAGCAGCCAAGAGTTGGCTAGCGGGGGGAGGGGGGAGACCCAGTACTTC
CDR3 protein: CASSQELASGGRGETQYF

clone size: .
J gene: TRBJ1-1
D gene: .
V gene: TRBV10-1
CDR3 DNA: TGCGCCAGCAGTGGGCCGGGACAAGTGAACACTGAAGCTTTCTTT
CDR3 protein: CASSGPGQVNTEAFF

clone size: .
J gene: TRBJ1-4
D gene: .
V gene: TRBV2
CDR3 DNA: TGTGCCAGCATAGAGGGAACAACTAATGAAAAACTGTTTTTT
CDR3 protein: CASIEGTTNEKLFF